These T cell receptor beta chains were read from a single sample in a study of cytomegalovirus exposure and HLA in healthy donors. Method: immunoSEQ multiplex PCR; TCRdb's copy keeps in-frame clones and lacks some. Of 150,000 to 200,000 clones listed, roughly 80% were seen once; the top ten hold more than 2%. Sample: PBMCs. These TCRs come from a man in his 60s in good health and CMV-seronegative. Each CDR3 is given without its conserved first and last residue.

v_gene	CDR3aa
TRBV5-1	ASSVRQTGSGNTIY
TRBV28	ASSLMRRDTEAF
TRBV4-3	ASSQDTGRVF
TRBV10-2	ASTSSDNSNEKLF
TRBV7-8	ASRDLGGGKKRETQY
TRBV5-1	ASSFLTYLTDTQY
TRBV10-3	ATLKTDQETQY
TRBV9	ASSARPGQVNTEAF
TRBV28	ASSRTGFYEQY
TRBV19	ASTYNRQGLTVGPQH
TRBV5-1	ASSLDSPATNEKLF
TRBV19	ASSIGTGGRNEQF
TRBV6-6	ASSTQAPYGYT
TRBV6-1	ASSSEWDRAYEQY
TRBV7-6	ASSPRLAEATNEKLF
TRBV6-6	ASSYSKDIGNTIY
TRBV7-9	ASSFRETNYGYT
TRBV29-1	SVEGTGERYNEAF
TRBV5-4	ASSLTPSGGSYNEQF
TRBV18	ASSPIATTNTGELF
TRBV5-1	ASSPQFGGAYNEQF
TRBV16	ASSTRDRPCEQY
TRBV28	ASSLFPGGAQGEAF
TRBV19	ASSDSGLGTDTQY
TRBV5-1	ASSGGLLNAGELF
TRBV7-9	ASSPGQGLYSNQPQH
TRBV6-1	ASSEARLPLNYGYT
TRBV6-6	ASSYIPGTGDYGYT
TRBV4-2	ASSQDQARRSHNEQF
TRBV29-1	SVEDGTGVTSPLH
TRBV19	ASSMGRRGSYYEQY
TRBV7-9	ASSFAGGSYEQY
TRBV6-6	ASITTSGSSYEQY
TRBV7-2	ASSPLGGLSEKLF
TRBV7-2	ASSQTSGNTGELF
TRBV2	ASRADSPSYEQY
TRBV6-5	ASRTGLSEEKLF
TRBV7-9	ASSDTGDSGNTIY
TRBV2	ASSEDRSNYGYT
TRBV29-1	SVKGAGTEAF
TRBV5-1	ASSSASGTTYEQY
TRBV19	ASSPLTSGRADEQF
TRBV6-1	ASSEGTGGETQY
TRBV19	ASSTGDRAPEAF
TRBV7-2	ASSRELAGGPLFHEQY
TRBV7-8	ASSLGRGSQETQY
TRBV28	ASSAGQTGNQPQH
TRBV7-9	ASSLSQGVGEKLF
TRBV27	ASSFRTSGSEQF
TRBV19	ASSIEATANMNYGYT
TRBV30	AWSRLAGINEQF
TRBV2	ASSVERGAEF
TRBV27	ASSLWVAGPDEQF